This TCR beta chain was identified in a study of T-cell memory formation after mild COVID-19. Study-wide background: Among the donors, TCR clusters were largely specific to each donor.

Libraries for TCRalpha and TCRbeta carried sample barcodes and unique molecular identifiers via 5'RACE. A single record per CDR3 protein comes from TCRdb applying MiXCR to the 5' RACE reads. The table lists roughly 370,000 distinct CDR3 sequences, 16% of them singletons. This CDR3 comprises 13 residues. Germline values: CDR1 SGHTA, CDR2 FQGNSA. The V end lost 3 bases, the J end lost 3 bases, and 6 bases lay between the germline ends. The V call is TRBV7-2, the J call TRBJ1-5; D remains ambiguous. The specimen was PBMCs or a T cell subset sorted from them (not recorded which). The sequence was collected from a man younger than 30 who had mild COVID-19 (a few samples of this study predate the infection). Cell type and time point are not known. The DNA for the CDR3 is TGTGCCAGCAGCTTTAACCTCAATCAGCCCCAGCATTTT. This codes for CASSFNLNQPQHF.